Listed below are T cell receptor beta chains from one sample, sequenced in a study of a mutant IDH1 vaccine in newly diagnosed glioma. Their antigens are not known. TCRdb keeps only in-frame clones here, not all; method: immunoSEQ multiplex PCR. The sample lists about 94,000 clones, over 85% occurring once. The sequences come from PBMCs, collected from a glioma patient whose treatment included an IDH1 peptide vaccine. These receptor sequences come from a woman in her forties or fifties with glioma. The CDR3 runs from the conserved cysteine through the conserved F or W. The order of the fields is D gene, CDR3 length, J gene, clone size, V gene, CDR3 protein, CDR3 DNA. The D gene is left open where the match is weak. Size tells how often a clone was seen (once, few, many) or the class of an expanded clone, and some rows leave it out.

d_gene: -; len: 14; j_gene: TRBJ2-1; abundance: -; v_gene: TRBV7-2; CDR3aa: CASSLDRLRDEQFF; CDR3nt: TGTGCCAGCAGCTTAGACCGGTTGCGGGATGAGCAGTTCTTC
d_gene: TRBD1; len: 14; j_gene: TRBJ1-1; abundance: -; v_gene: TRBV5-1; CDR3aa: CASSWGQGNTEAFF; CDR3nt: TGCGCCAGCAGCTGGGGACAGGGAAACACTGAAGCTTTCTTT
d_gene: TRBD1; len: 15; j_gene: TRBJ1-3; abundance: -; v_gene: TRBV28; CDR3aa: CASSRGQGSGNTIYF; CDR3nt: TGTGCCAGCAGTAGGGGACAGGGGTCTGGAAACACCATATATTTT
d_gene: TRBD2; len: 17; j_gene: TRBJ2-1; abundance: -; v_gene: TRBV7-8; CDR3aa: CASSLGRGRMKYNEQFF; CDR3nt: TGTGCCAGCAGCTTAGGGCGCGGGAGAATGAAGTACAATGAGCAGTTCTTC
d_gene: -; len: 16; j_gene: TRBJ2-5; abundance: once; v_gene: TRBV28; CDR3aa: CASSLNRDWVPETQYF; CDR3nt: TGTGCCAGCAGTCTCAACCGGGACTGGGTCCCGGAGACCCAGTACTTC
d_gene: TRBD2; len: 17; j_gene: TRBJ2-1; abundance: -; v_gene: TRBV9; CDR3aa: CASSVSGTSGRAGEQFF; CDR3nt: TGTGCCAGCAGCGTTTCCGGGACTAGCGGGAGGGCGGGTGAGCAGTTCTTC
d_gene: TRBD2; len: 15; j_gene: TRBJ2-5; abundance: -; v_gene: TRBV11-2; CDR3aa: CASSKLIAGEETQYF; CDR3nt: TGTGCCAGCTCCAAGCTAATAGCGGGAGAGGAGACCCAGTACTTC
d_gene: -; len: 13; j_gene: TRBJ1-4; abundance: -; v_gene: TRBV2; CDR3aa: CASMSGANEKLFF; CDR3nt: TGTGCCAGCATGAGTGGGGCTAATGAAAAACTGTTTTTT
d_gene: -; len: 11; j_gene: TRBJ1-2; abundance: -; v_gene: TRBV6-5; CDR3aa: CASNGGYGYTF; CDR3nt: TGTGCCAGCAACGGAGGGTATGGCTACACCTTC
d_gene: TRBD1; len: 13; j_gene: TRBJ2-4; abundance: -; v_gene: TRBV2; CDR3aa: CASREDREDIQYF; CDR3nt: TGTGCCAGCAGAGAGGACAGGGAAGACATTCAGTACTTC
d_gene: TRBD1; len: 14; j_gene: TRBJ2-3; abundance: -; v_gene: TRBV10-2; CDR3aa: CASSTTGTIDTQYF; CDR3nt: TGCGCCAGCAGTACGACAGGGACGATAGATACGCAGTATTTT
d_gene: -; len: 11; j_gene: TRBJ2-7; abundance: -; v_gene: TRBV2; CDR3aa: CASSKTYEQYF; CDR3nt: TGTGCCAGCAGTAAAACTTACGAGCAGTACTTC
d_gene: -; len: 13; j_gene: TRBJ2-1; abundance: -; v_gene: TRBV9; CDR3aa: CASSVEYYNEQFF; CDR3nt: TGTGCCAGCAGCGTAGAATACTACAATGAGCAGTTCTTC
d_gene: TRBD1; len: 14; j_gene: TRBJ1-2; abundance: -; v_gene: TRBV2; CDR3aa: CASRSIQGAGGYTF; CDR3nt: TGTGCCAGCAGGTCGATTCAGGGGGCAGGAGGCTACACCTTC
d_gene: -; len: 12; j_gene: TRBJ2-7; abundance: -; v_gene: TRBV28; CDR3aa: CASRTTGVEQYF; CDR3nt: TGTGCCAGCAGAACAACAGGAGTCGAGCAGTACTTC
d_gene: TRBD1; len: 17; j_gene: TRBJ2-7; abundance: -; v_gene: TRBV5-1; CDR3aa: CASSQVGGTGGPYEQYF; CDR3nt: TGCGCCAGCAGCCAGGTCGGCGGGACAGGGGGCCCCTACGAGCAGTACTTC
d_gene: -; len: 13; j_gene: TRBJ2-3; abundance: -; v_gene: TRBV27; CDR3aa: CASSPRQTDTQYF; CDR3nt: TGTGCCAGCAGTCCCCGACAGACAGATACGCAGTATTTT
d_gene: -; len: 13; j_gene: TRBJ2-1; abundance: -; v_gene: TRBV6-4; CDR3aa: CASSDSPAARQFF; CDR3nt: TGTGCCAGCAGTGACTCACCGGCCGCCCGGCAGTTCTTC
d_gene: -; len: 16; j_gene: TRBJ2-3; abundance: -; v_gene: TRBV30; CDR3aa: CAWSVPSSGNTDTQYF; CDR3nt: TGTGCCTGGAGTGTTCCCTCGTCAGGGAACACAGATACGCAGTATTTT
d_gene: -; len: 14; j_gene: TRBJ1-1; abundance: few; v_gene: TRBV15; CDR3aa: CATSRDPQNTEAFF; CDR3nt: TGTGCCACCAGCAGAGACCCACAGAACACTGAAGCTTTCTTT
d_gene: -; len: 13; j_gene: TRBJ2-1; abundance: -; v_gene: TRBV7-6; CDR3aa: CASSGGLNNEQFF; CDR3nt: TGTGCCAGCAGCGGGGGGCTCAACAATGAGCAGTTCTTC
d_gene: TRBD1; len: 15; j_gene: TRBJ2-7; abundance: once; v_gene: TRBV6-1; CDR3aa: CASRAGQGGSYEQYF; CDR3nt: TGTGCCAGCAGAGCCGGACAGGGTGGGAGCTACGAGCAGTACTTC
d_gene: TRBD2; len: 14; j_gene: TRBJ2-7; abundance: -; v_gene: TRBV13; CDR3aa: CASSLGLAGYEQYF; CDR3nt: TGTGCCAGCAGCTTAGGACTAGCGGGCTACGAGCAGTACTTC
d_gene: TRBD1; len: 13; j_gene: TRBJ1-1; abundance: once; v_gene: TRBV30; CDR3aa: CAWVTGSYTEAFF; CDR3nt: TGTGCCTGGGTGACAGGGAGCTACACTGAAGCTTTCTTT
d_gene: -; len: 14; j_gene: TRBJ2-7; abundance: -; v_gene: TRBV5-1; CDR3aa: CASSLVQSSYEQYF; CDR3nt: TGCGCCAGCAGCTTGGTACAGAGCTCCTACGAGCAGTACTTC
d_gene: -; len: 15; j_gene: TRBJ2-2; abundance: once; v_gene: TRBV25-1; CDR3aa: CASSEWEVGTGELFF; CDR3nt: TGTGCCAGCAGTGAATGGGAAGTGGGAACCGGGGAGCTGTTTTTT